This TCR beta chain was observed in a study of control samples from healthy donors and cancer patients. Assay used: immunoSEQ multiplex PCR; TCRdb lists only in-frame clones, some missing. The data show over 100,000 clones, 90% seen once. This TCR came from a man aged 35 to 55 in good health. Sample: blood.

CDR3 sequence reads: CASSLRTGGQAFF. CDR3 nucleotides: TGCGCCAGCAGCTTGAGGACAGGGGGACAAGCTTTCTTT. The chain uses TRBV5-1 and TRBJ1-1; 10 bases match TRBD1. CDR3 length: 13 residues. CDR1 is SGHRS and CDR2 is YFSETQ in the germline V gene. Trimming cost V 1 base and J 9 bases; bases outside gene matches: 3.